The rows below give T cell receptor beta chains drawn from one sample of a study of blood T cell repertoires in COVID-19. The repertoire was sequenced with immunoSEQ multiplex PCR; TCRdb's copy has only in-frame clones and lacks some. The table shows a few hundred thousand clones, with 85% to 90% occurring only once. Input material: peripheral blood. Receptor source: a woman aged 45-65 years with COVID-19, enrolled during active disease. Both conserved end residues are part of each CDR3. A D gene is named only where the DNA matches it firmly. Only part of the rows carry a size: once, few, many, or a class if the clone is expanded.

v_gene	abundance	j_gene	d_gene	CDR3nt	CDR3aa
TRBV7-2	-	TRBJ2-5	-	TGTGCCAGCAGCCCTAATGCCGGGAGTAGGCCAGAGACCCAGTACTTC	CASSPNAGSRPETQYF
TRBV7-9	-	TRBJ2-7	-	TGTGCCAGCAGCTCACAGGTTTACGAGCAGTACTTC	CASSSQVYEQYF
TRBV6-5	-	TRBJ1-1	TRBD1	TGTGCCAGCAGGACAGGGCTGTTCTACACTGAAGCTTTCTTT	CASRTGLFYTEAFF
TRBV2	once	TRBJ2-5	TRBD2	TGTGCCAGCAGTGTGAGTCTAGCGGGAGGGCCCTCAGAGACCCAGTACTTC	CASSVSLAGGPSETQYF
TRBV19	-	TRBJ2-1	TRBD1	TGTGCCAGTACCAAAGGGACAGGGACGCGCAATGAGCAGTTCTTC	CASTKGTGTRNEQFF
TRBV5-1	-	TRBJ2-7	TRBD2	TGCGCCAGCAGCTTGGGCCCTGGGACTAGCGGCGAGCAGTACTTC	CASSLGPGTSGEQYF
TRBV5-8	once	TRBJ2-7	TRBD1	TGTGCCAGCAGTTTTAACCTCGGGACAGGGCCCTCCTACGAGCAGTACTTC	CASSFNLGTGPSYEQYF
TRBV15	-	TRBJ2-7	TRBD1	TGTGCCACCAGCAGAGCACAGGGGCTCTCCTACGAGCAGTACTTC	CATSRAQGLSYEQYF
TRBV27	-	TRBJ1-3	-	TGTGCCAGCAGTTTAGACTCAAGCTCTGGAAACACCATATATTTT	CASSLDSSSGNTIYF
TRBV5-1	-	TRBJ2-1	TRBD2	TGCGCCAGCAGCCCCGGACTAAGCGGGAGGGTTGGTGAGCAGTTCTTC	CASSPGLSGRVGEQFF
TRBV11-3	-	TRBJ2-7	TRBD1	TGTGCCAGCAGCTCTTCGACAGGGCGGGCCTACGAGCAGTACTTC	CASSSSTGRAYEQYF
TRBV24-1	-	TRBJ2-3	TRBD2	TGTGCCACCAGTGACCTCACTAGCGGGAAGGTGGAGGGCACAGATACGCAGTATTTT	CATSDLTSGKVEGTDTQYF
TRBV5-5	-	TRBJ2-3	TRBD2	TGTGCCAGCAGCTTGGGACTAGCGGAGATCACAGATACGCAGTATTTT	CASSLGLAEITDTQYF
TRBV4-2	-	TRBJ2-3	-	TGTGCCAGCAGCCACGGGACAAGGACACCCACAGATACGCAGTATTTT	CASSHGTRTPTDTQYF
TRBV18	-	TRBJ1-1	-	TGTGCCAGCTCACCACCCTACGGCACTGAAGCTTTCTTT	CASSPPYGTEAFF
TRBV12-5	few	TRBJ2-4	-	TGTGCTAGTGGTTTGGAACAGGGACAAAGGAACATTCAGTACTTC	CASGLEQGQRNIQYF
TRBV22-1	-	TRBJ1-5	-	TGTCCTGGGAGCGCACCGGGGGGAGGGTATAGCAATCAGCCCCAGCATTTT	CPGSAPGGGYSNQPQHF
TRBV6-5	few	TRBJ1-1	TRBD1	TGTGCCAGCAGTTACTTCCGACAGGGGGGTGAAGCTTTCTTT	CASSYFRQGGEAFF
TRBV4-3	-	TRBJ2-3	TRBD2	TGCGCCAGCAGCCGCGAGCGGGGGATGGCAGATACGCAGTATTTT	CASSRERGMADTQYF
TRBV19	-	TRBJ2-1	TRBD2	TGTGCCAGTAGTCCCCCAGGAGATCTAGCGGGAGGGTCCTACAATGAGCAGTTCTTC	CASSPPGDLAGGSYNEQFF